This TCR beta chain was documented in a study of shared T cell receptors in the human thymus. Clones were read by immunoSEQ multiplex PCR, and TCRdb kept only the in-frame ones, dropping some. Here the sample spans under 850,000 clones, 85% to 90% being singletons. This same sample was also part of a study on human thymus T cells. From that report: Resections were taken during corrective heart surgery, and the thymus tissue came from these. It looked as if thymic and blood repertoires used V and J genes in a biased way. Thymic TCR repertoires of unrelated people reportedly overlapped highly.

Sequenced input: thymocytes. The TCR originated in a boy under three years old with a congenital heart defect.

CDR3 nucleotide sequence: TGTGCCAGTAGTGTCACAGGAGGGTCGTATGGCTACACCTTC. Protein sequence: CASSVTGGSYGYTF. The gene calls are TRBV19 and TRBJ1-2, with D perhaps matching TRBD1 (5 bases). V was pared by 5 bases and J by 5 bases, with 15 bases between. Germline values: CDR1 LNHDA, CDR2 SQIVND (reference sequence). The length of the CDR3 is 14 residues.